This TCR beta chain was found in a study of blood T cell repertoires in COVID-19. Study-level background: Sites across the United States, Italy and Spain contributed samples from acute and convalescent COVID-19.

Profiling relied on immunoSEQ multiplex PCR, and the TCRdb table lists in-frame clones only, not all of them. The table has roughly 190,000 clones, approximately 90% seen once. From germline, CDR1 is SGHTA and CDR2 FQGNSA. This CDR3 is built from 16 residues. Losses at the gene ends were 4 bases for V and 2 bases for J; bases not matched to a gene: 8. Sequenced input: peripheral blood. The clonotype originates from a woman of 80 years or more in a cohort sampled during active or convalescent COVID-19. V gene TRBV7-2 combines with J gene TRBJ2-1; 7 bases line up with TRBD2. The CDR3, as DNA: TGTGCCAGCAGCTGGGGGACGGGGGGACCCTACAATGAGCAGTTCTTC. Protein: CASSWGTGGPYNEQFF.